The T cell receptor (beta chain) described here comes from a study of shared T cell receptors in the human thymus (dated by TCRdb to 2020 to 2022). Regarding the study in general: The study examined how self-reactive, shared T-cell receptor alpha chains are generated in the human thymus.

Including cysteine and phenylalanine, the CDR3 has 15 amino acids. Of the read, only the CDR3 DNA is kept; its 45 bases are in frame from base 1. V is reduced by 1 base and J by 0 bases, leaving a spacing of 9 bases between them. The germline V gene provides CDR1 SGHVS and CDR2 FNYEAQ. Libraries were prepared through the immunoSEQ multiplex PCR assay. TCRdb stores this immuneACCESS table with in-frame sequences only. Part of the clones is absent; in the studies checked, under half of the shortfall reflects unresolved V genes, and no reason is known for the rest. This sample holds 630,000 or so clones; about 90% were observed only once. Roughly 0.0087% of the sample is taken by the ten largest. This clone showed up just once. This receptor's antigen is unknown. Per-base quality was not reported, and no clone a single base away is much larger than it. The same sample was also used in a study of human thymus T cells. The second study's paper adds: The donors were immunologically healthy infants in Finland who had open corrective cardiac surgery for congenital heart defects. Thymus tissue was obtained as surgical resects removed during corrective cardiac surgery. Biased V and J gene segment usage appeared to be present in both thymic and peripheral blood repertoires. The related research found that thymic TCR repertoires overlapped highly between unrelated individuals. The study characterized TCR alpha and beta repertoires from under 10 infant thymus samples and a few related peripheral blood samples. The cohort included more than 5 male and two female infants, with donor ages spanning 7 to 244 days. Thymocytes were freed from the tissue by mechanical means and kept at -70 degrees C as pellets of 10-30 million cells. A QIAsymphony instrument was used to extract genomic DNA from the frozen cell pellets. TCRB and TCRAD loci were amplified from a standardized quantity of quality-controlled genomic DNA using the immunoSEQ multiplex PCR assay. The amplicons covered the V(D)J region and were long enough to include the CDR3 and to identify the V and J genes. The commercial immunoSEQ service was used to sequence amplicons on an Illumina platform. Corrections for primer bias and sequencing errors followed previously described methods, while TCRAD and TCRB definitions were based on the IMGT database. The repertoires were analysed using immunoSEQ Analyzer 3.0 and VDJTools for basic statistics, V/J segment usage, diversity estimates, rarefaction and pairwise overlap. To estimate diversity, the Chao1, ChaoE, Efron-Thisted, Shannon and inverse Simpson indices were applied, and diversity was also estimated on datasets down-sampled to the smallest sample. Repertoire overlap was determined by strict matching of CDR3 nucleotide sequence, V gene and J gene, and Jaccard-based multidimensional scaling clustering was applied. On average, thymus samples gave around 880,000 unique TCRB clonotypes, whereas blood samples gave about 84,000.

Sequencing input: thymocytes. The rearrangement joined TRBV7-6 to TRBJ1-1, with the D gene not confidently named. The sequence was collected from a boy younger than two with a congenital heart defect. Donor details come from another sample of the same person, matched by shared clones. The CDR3 protein: CASSLVSGVNTEAFF. The DNA is as follows: TGTGCCAGCAGCTTAGTGTCAGGTGTGAACACTGAAGCTTTCTTT.